This T cell receptor (beta chain) is drawn from a study of blood T cells in healthy people across ages. Study-wide points: Unsorted PBMCs prevented conclusive naive versus antigen-experienced comparison.

From germline, CDR1 is MNHEY and CDR2 SMNVEV (reference sequence). V was pared by 5 bases and J by 4 bases, with 4 bases of the junction left unmatched. The CDR3 covers 14 residues. Every sample had a minimum of 6.5 million PBMCs isolated. As for this clonotype: Its antigen remains unidentified.

The use of a sample-barcoded 5' primer and a J-beta primer mix characterized a second PCR of about 7 to 12 cycles. In TCRdb, the 5' RACE reads were re-called with MiXCR into one record per CDR3 protein. The data contain about 1 million distinct CDR3 sequences, almost 25% of them singletons. The sample was also linked to a second study, of T cells of mothers and their children.

The chain links TRBV27 to TRBJ2-3; TRBD1 matches at 9 bases. The sequencing input was blood. This clonotype was obtained from a girl aged 2-10 years in good health. Here the CDR3 reads CASSTYRGPDTQYF. For the CDR3, the DNA is TGTGCCAGCAGTACTTACAGGGGGCCAGATACGCAGTATTTT.